This T cell receptor (beta chain) was sequenced in a study of tumor-infiltrating lymphocytes in primary liver carcinoma. Study details: Men and women, 30 to 69 years of age, made up the patients.

From unsorted bulk tissue weighing roughly 18-30 mg, DNA and RNA were co-extracted. Through surgical resection, the patients' primary liver carcinoma was treated. This clonotype has a handful of counts. Its antigen is unknown. This sequence may be a read error, since a much larger clone differs from it by one base. cDNA specific to TCR beta was made from 500 ng of total RNA, with a constant-region primer employed for priming. Three nested multiplex PCR rounds, a slightly modified ARM-PCR, produced the libraries for TCR beta. TCRdb passed the multiplex PCR reads through MiXCR, listing each CDR3 protein once. Among about 100,000 distinct CDR3 sequences listed, around 68% were seen once. The study, taken as a whole, reports: It was in tumors, not blood, that the top-250-clone fraction was significantly higher (p = 0.039). Overlap between tumor regions exceeded overlap of tumor with adjacent tissue or blood.

This TCR was sampled from a man aged 40-55 years with primary liver carcinoma and hepatitis B virus infection. The material sequenced was tumor-adjacent normal liver tissue.

The CDR3 bases are TGCGCCAGCAACCAAGGCGGTTACTATGGCTACACCTTC. Its protein product is CASNQGGYYGYTF. The J gene is TRBJ1-2, the V gene TRBV4-1; D is unresolved. There are 13 residues in the CDR3. CDR1 and CDR2 from the germline V gene are MGHRA and YSYEKL.